The 8 T cell receptor beta chains listed next were all sequenced from one sample in a study of cytomegalovirus exposure and HLA in healthy donors. PCR employed 60 Vbeta and 13 Jbeta primers. The assay was immunoSEQ multiplex PCR, and TCRdb's table has in-frame clones only and misses some. In the table there are about 80,000 clones, 62% of which are singletons. Sequencing used PBMCs. The source of these receptors is a male donor in good health and CMV-seropositive.

Relative to its sample, this clone is medium-sized. The rearrangement joins TRBV5-1 to TRBJ2-7, with D tentatively TRBD2 (5 bases). Per the germline V gene, CDR1 is SGHRS and CDR2 is YFSETQ. V gave up 0 bases and J gave up 0 bases, with 13 bases separating them. The CDR3 totals 16 residues. As DNA, the CDR3 is TGCGCCAGCAGCTTGGCCGCGACTGGGAGCTCCTACGAGCAGTACTTC. Encoded protein: CASSLAATGSSYEQYF.

The V gene is TRBV6-1, the J gene TRBJ2-7; D perhaps matches TRBD1 (7 bases). CDR1 is MNHNS, CDR2 SASEGT, per germline. This CDR3 region has 15 residues. Trimming stripped 1 base from V and 3 bases from J, with 13 bases between. The CDR3 DNA sequence: TGTGCCAGCAGTGAAGGCAGGAGGGGGCACTACGAGCAGTACTTC. It codes for CASSEGRRGHYEQYF.

This clone ranks as medium-sized. CDR3 bases: TGTGCCAGCAGGCAGACAGGGAATGCCGGAAACACCATATATTTT. Protein: CASRQTGNAGNTIYF. The chain combines TRBV28 with TRBJ1-3, with 7 bases lining up with TRBD1. CDR3 length: 15 residues. Germline trimming cut 6 bases from V and 4 bases from J; bases unmatched to any gene: 9. The V gene's germline CDR1 is MDHEN and CDR2 SYDVKM.

The V call is TRBV7-2, the J call TRBJ2-1; 11 bases line up with TRBD2. The trim removed 5 bases at V and 8 bases at J, leaving 5 bases unmatched. The germline V gene has CDR1 SGHTA and CDR2 FQGNSA. The CDR3 has 14 amino acids. CDR3 loop: CASSVPGLADEQFF. The CDR3 nucleotides read TGTGCCAGCAGCGTGCCGGGACTAGCGGATGAGCAGTTCTTC.

The rearrangement joins TRBV28 to TRBJ2-4; D might be TRBD2 (6 bases). CDR3 length equals 17 residues. Per the germline V gene, CDR1 is MDHEN and CDR2 is SYDVKM. Trimming removed 2 bases from V and 5 bases from J, with 19 bases in between. CDR3 bases: TGTGCCAGCAGTTTAACGTCAGGAGAGACGGGAGAAAACATTCAGTACTTC. This gives the protein CASSLTSGETGENIQYF.

The CDR3: CASSPSPGEGDTEAFF. As DNA, the CDR3 is TGTGCCAGCTCACCATCCCCAGGGGAGGGAGACACTGAAGCTTTCTTT. This rearrangement joins TRBV18 to TRBJ1-1, with D tentatively TRBD1 (6 bases). The V gene lost 2 bases and the J gene lost 3 bases, with 16 bases spanning the gap. CDR1 and CDR2 (germline): KGHSH, LQKENI. CDR3 length equals 16 residues.

Note on this clone: Relative to the germline gene, one junction end is altered; a read error may explain this. The chain links TRBV30 to TRBJ1-2; maybe TRBD1 (5 bases). Germline V gene sequence: CDR1 GTSNPN, CDR2 SVGIG (reference sequence). This CDR3 has 15 amino acids. The CDR3 sequence: CACPPKGGQGYGYPF. CDR3 sequence (DNA): TGTGCCTGTCCCCCTAAGGGAGGGCAGGGCTATGGCTACCCCTTC.

The chain joins TRBV7-9 to TRBJ2-7, with a weak D call TRBD2 (7 bases). Trimming pared 0 bases from V and 5 bases from J, leaving 17 bases between. The germline V gene has CDR1 SEHNR and CDR2 FQNEAQ (reference sequence). The CDR3 covers 16 residues. Here the CDR3 DNA reads TGTGCCAGCAGCTTAGCCGGGGGGCCCCCCTTTGACGAGCAGTACTTC. It codes for CASSLAGGPPFDEQYF. Looking up the rest from reference TRBV7-9 and TRBJ2-7 gives the full variable domain: DTGVSQNPRHKITKRGQNVTFRCDPISEHNRLYWYRQTLGQGPEFLTYFQNEAQLEKSRLLSDRFSAERPKGSFSTLEIQRTEQGDSAMYLCASSLAGGPPFDEQYFGPGTRLTVT.